This TCR beta chain was recorded in a study of blood T cell repertoires in COVID-19. Under the authors' procedure: Reference gene primers were amplified, and this amplification served to estimate nucleated cell counts. TCRdb's copy holds only in-frame clones and misses some; the assay was immunoSEQ multiplex PCR. V, J and clone size are those of that table, while D and trimming were read from the DNA. The sample holds 300,000 to 350,000 clones, almost 90% seen once. The sample taken for sequencing was peripheral blood. The clonotype was recovered from a woman aged 40 to 50 with COVID-19, enrolled during active disease.

The CDR3 DNA reads as TGTGCCAGCAGCTTTTCCGGGACAGGGGATCAGCCCCAGCATTTT. Translating it yields CASSFSGTGDQPQHF. The gene calls are TRBV7-2 and TRBJ1-5, with 10 bases that match TRBD1. V shed 3 bases and J 5 bases; nucleotides not matched to a gene: 4. CDR1 and CDR2 from the germline V gene are SGHTA and FQGNSA. This CDR3 has 15 residues.